The 30 T cell receptor beta chains reported below all come from one sample, sequenced in a study of CD8+ T cells in alopecia areata. cDNA serving as the sequencing template came from extracted, reverse transcribed RNA. Data came from immunoSEQ multiplex PCR; TCRdb stores just in-frame clones and leaves some out. The sample holds under 250,000 clones, 45% to 70% seen once. Sequencing was performed on CD8+ T cells sorted from blood. The source is a human donor in good health.

This clone was seen just once. V gene TRBV7-9 combines with J gene TRBJ1-1, with TRBD1 matching 7 bases. V was pared by 5 bases and J by 1 base, with 7 bases of the junction left unmatched. Germline CDR1 reads SEHNR; CDR2 reads FQNEAQ (reference sequence). The CDR3 length is 15 residues. The CDR3 DNA reads TGTGCCAGCAGCGAATCGACAGGGCCGAACACTGAAGCTTTCTTT. Translating it yields CASSESTGPNTEAFF.

This clone has more than one count but fewer than ten. The rearrangement joins TRBV9 to TRBJ2-3; D call uncertain. Germline values: CDR1 SGDLS, CDR2 YYNGEE. The V end lost 0 bases, the J end lost 5 bases, and 4 bases lay between the germline ends. This CDR3 is built from 12 residues. CDR3 amino acids: CASSVGEDTQYF. The CDR3 DNA reads as TGTGCCAGCAGCGTAGGCGAAGATACGCAGTATTTT.

The chain is built from TRBV7-2 and TRBJ2-1, with D unresolved. In germline, CDR1 is SGHTA, CDR2 FQGNSA. The CDR3 is 14 residues long. Deletions cut 7 bases from V and 7 bases from J, with 17 bases between. CDR3 sequence reads: CASTTLPGRNEQFF. In DNA, the CDR3 is TGTGCCAGCACCACGCTCCCCGGAAGGAATGAGCAGTTCTTC.

The chain is built from TRBV29-1 and TRBJ1-2; TRBD1 matches at 8 bases. CDR1 and CDR2 (germline): SQVTM, ANQGSEA. The V segment lost 4 bases and the J segment 6 bases; nucleotides outside the gene matches: 4. The length of the CDR3 is 12 residues. CDR3 region: CSVAGGADGYTF. In DNA, the CDR3 is TGCAGCGTTGCAGGGGGCGCGGATGGCTACACCTTC. The variable domain in full, completed from reference TRBV29-1 and TRBJ1-2, reads SAVISQKPSRDICQRGTSLTIQCQVDSQVTMMFWYRQQPGQSLTLIATANQGSEATYESGFVIDKFPISRPNLTFSTLTVSNMSPEDSSIYLCSVAGGADGYTFGSGTRLTVV.

This clone has a handful of counts. V is TRBV19 and J is TRBJ1-2, with D unresolved. Germline V gene sequence: CDR1 LNHDA, CDR2 SQIVND (reference sequence). Trimming pared 3 bases from V and 2 bases from J, leaving 10 bases between. The CDR3 is made up of 14 amino acids. CDR3 sequence (DNA): TGTGCCAGTAGTATGCGACCAAAAAACTATGGCTACACCTTC. Protein product: CASSMRPKNYGYTF.

V usage is TRBV6-1 and J usage is TRBJ2-2, with unresolved D. Germline CDR1 is MNHNS and CDR2 is SASEGT. The CDR3 consists of 13 residues. Trimming stripped 10 bases from V and 0 bases from J, with 9 bases between. CDR3 in DNA: TGTGCCAATGCACAGACGAACACCGGGGAGCTGTTTTTT. Encoded protein: CANAQTNTGELFF.

V is TRBV6-6 and J is TRBJ2-5, with TRBD2 identical over 8 bases. Germline V gene data show CDR1 as MNHNY and CDR2 as SVGAGI (reference sequence). CDR3 length equals 15 residues. V lost 6 bases to trimming and J lost 5 bases; unmatched junction nucleotides: 11. The CDR3 DNA follows: TGTGCCAGCAGCCGGGAGGGGGGGTTGTCGGAGACCCAGTACTTC. Translated, it gives CASSREGGLSETQYF.

The chain employs TRBV4-1 and TRBJ2-7, with TRBD2 matching 7 bases. Germline V gene sequence: CDR1 MGHRA, CDR2 YSYEKL. J was trimmed by 1 base and V by 1 base; bases with no gene match: 4. This CDR3 has 15 amino acids. CDR3 residues: CASSQVDGGSYEQYF. CDR3 nucleotides: TGCGCCAGCAGCCAAGTAGACGGGGGGTCCTACGAGCAGTACTTC.

This clone was observed a handful of times. The rearrangement joins TRBV19 to TRBJ1-2, with a tentative D call TRBD1 (6 bases). V was pared by 2 bases and J by 3 bases, with 10 bases between. The CDR3 runs 14 residues. The germline V gene has CDR1 LNHDA and CDR2 SQIVND (reference sequence). The CDR3 nucleotides read TGTGCCAGTAGTATACAGGGGTTTGACTATGGCTACACCTTC. It is translated as CASSIQGFDYGYTF.

The gene calls are TRBV29-1 and TRBJ2-7, with D perhaps given as TRBD1 or TRBD2 (5 bases each). Germline V gene sequence: CDR1 SQVTM, CDR2 ANQGSEA. With 6 bases removed from V and 3 bases from J, the gap between germline ends came to 12 bases. CDR3 length: 12 amino acids. The CDR3 sequence is CSVEGSSYEQYF. CDR3 in DNA: TGCAGCGTCGAGGGGAGTAGCTACGAGCAGTACTTC.

The genes are TRBV27 and TRBJ1-6, with TRBD1 matching 7 bases. V trimming: 5 bases; J trimming: 7 bases; junction bases outside the gene matches: 8. This CDR3 spans 15 amino acids. The V gene's germline CDR1 is MNHEY and CDR2 SMNVEV (reference sequence). Here the CDR3 reads CASSPHRDSNSPLHF. CDR3 DNA sequence: TGTGCCAGCAGTCCTCACCGGGACAGCAATTCACCCCTCCACTTT.

The CDR3 nucleotides read TGTGCCATCAGTGACGAAGAGAGGCAAGAGACCCAGTACTTC. Translating gives CAISDEERQETQYF. This chain uses TRBV10-3 with TRBJ2-5; D remains ambiguous. Per germline, CDR1 ENHRY and CDR2 SYGVKD. CDR3 length equals 14 residues. V shed 3 bases and J shed 2 bases, with 10 bases lying between them.

V usage is TRBV11-2 and J usage is TRBJ1-2; D not resolved. V lost 4 bases, J lost 0 bases, and 6 bases lay in between. The germline gives CDR1 SGHAT, CDR2 FQNNGV. CDR3 length equals 13 residues. The CDR3 DNA reads as TGTGCCAGCAGCTCAATACCTAACTATGGCTACACCTTC. Amino acids: CASSSIPNYGYTF.

V usage is TRBV13 and J usage is TRBJ2-3; D is uncertain. Trimming took 1 base from V and 1 from J, leaving 3 bases between them. Germline V gene sequence: CDR1 PRHDT, CDR2 FYEKMQ (reference sequence). The CDR3 contains 13 residues. The CDR3 bases are TGTGCCAGCAGCTTAGTTCGCACAGATACGCAGTATTTT. Translated, it gives CASSLVRTDTQYF. The full variable domain, in which reference TRBV13 and TRBJ2-3 provide the parts outside the CDR3, is AAGVIQSPRHLIKEKRETATLKCYPIPRHDTVYWYQQGPGQDPQFLISFYEKMQSDKGSIPDRFSAQQFSDYHSELNMSSLELGDSALYFCASSLVRTDTQYFGPGTRLTVL.

V and J are TRBV4-1 and TRBJ1-5; TRBD1 might be the D (5 bases). The CDR3 sequence is 15 residues long. V lost 10 bases and J 0 bases, leaving 16 bases between the germline ends. Germline V CDR1 and CDR2: MGHRA, YSYEKL. This CDR3 is CATQTDLYSNQPQHF. The CDR3, as DNA: TGCGCCACCCAGACAGACCTCTATAGCAATCAGCCCCAGCATTTT.

J is TRBJ1-1 and V is TRBV4-1, with D perhaps matching TRBD1 (5 bases). Germline CDR1 is MGHRA and CDR2 is YSYEKL. The ends were cut back, 0 bases at V and 3 bases at J, with 8 bases in the middle. The CDR3 has 14 residues. CDR3 in amino acids: CASSQDRVYTEAFF. In DNA form, the CDR3 reads TGCGCCAGCAGCCAAGACAGGGTGTACACTGAAGCTTTCTTT.

V gene TRBV9 combines with J gene TRBJ1-1, with D uncertain. The CDR3 length is 14 residues. V gave up 4 bases and J gave up 1 base, with 11 bases separating them. Germline V CDR1 and CDR2: SGDLS, YYNGEE. Here the CDR3 reads CASSPQQRNTEAFF. CDR3 bases: TGTGCCAGCAGCCCCCAGCAACGGAACACTGAAGCTTTCTTT.

To note about this clone: This sample also contains other DNA sequences that code for the same CDR3. This chain uses TRBV29-1 with TRBJ1-1; no definite D call. Germline-derived CDR1 and CDR2 are SQVTM and ANQGSEA. Trimming removed 4 bases at V and 0 bases at J, with 9 bases between. The CDR3 sequence is 13 residues long. The CDR3 sequence: CSVVGGVNTEAFF. In nucleotides, the CDR3 is TGCAGCGTTGTAGGTGGGGTGAACACTGAAGCTTTCTTT.

The V and J genes are TRBV27 and TRBJ1-1; 7 bases are a match to TRBD1. Trimming took 5 bases from V and 1 from J; bases not matched to a gene: 4. The CDR3 is 14 residues long. In germline, CDR1 is MNHEY, CDR2 SMNVEV (reference sequence). This CDR3 is CASSRGQSNTEAFF. The CDR3 nucleotides are TGTGCCAGCAGTAGGGGACAGTCGAACACTGAAGCTTTCTTT.

This clone appeared many times. The chain is built from TRBV2 and TRBJ1-1; D ambiguous. With 6 bases removed from V and 1 base from J, the gap between germline ends came to 12 bases. Germline V CDR1 and CDR2: SNHLY, FYNNEI. The CDR3 loop spans 14 amino acids. CDR3 residues: CASREMGGNTEAFF. CDR3 coding DNA: TGTGCCAGCAGGGAAATGGGAGGGAACACTGAAGCTTTCTTT.

The J gene is TRBJ1-3, the V gene TRBV25-1; 8 nucleotides line up with TRBD1. With V trimmed by 3 bases and J by 4 bases, 5 bases remained unmatched. The CDR3 totals 15 residues. CDR1 is MGHDK, CDR2 SYGVNS, per germline. CDR3 bases: TGTGCCAGCAGTGAGCCGGACAGGGACGGAAACACCATATATTTT. Translation gives CASSEPDRDGNTIYF.

The chain has TRBV7-9 and TRBJ1-5; D ambiguous. Germline CDR1 SEHNR, CDR2 FQNEAQ (reference sequence). V was cut by 5 bases and J by 0 bases, with 11 bases left in between. The CDR3 runs to 15 residues. CDR3 residues: CASSAGIYSNQPQHF. The CDR3 nucleotides read TGTGCCAGCAGCGCCGGGATTTATAGCAATCAGCCCCAGCATTTT.

This chain links TRBV7-6 with TRBJ2-3, with 11 bases that match TRBD1. With V trimmed by 5 bases and J by 4 bases, 5 bases remained unmatched. Germline CDR1 SGHVS, CDR2 FNYEAQ. The CDR3 is 15 amino acids. In DNA form, the CDR3 reads TGTGCCAGCAGCCCCCGGGACAGGGGGGCAGATACGCAGTATTTT. Translation gives CASSPRDRGADTQYF. Filled out from reference TRBV7-6 and TRBJ2-3, the complete variable domain reads GAGVSQSPRYKVTKRGQDVALRCDPISGHVSLYWYRQALGQGPEFLTYFNYEAQQDKSGLPNDRFSAERPEGSISTLTIQRTEQRDSAMYRCASSPRDRGADTQYFGPGTRLTVL.

V is TRBV6-6 and J is TRBJ1-5; possible D gene TRBD1, 6 bases. Germline V gives CDR1 MNHNY, CDR2 SVGAGI (reference sequence). The CDR3 has 14 residues. Trimming took off 4 bases at V and 8 bases at J, with 15 bases between the two ends. The chain's CDR3 is CASSSDRPQEPQHF. In DNA form, the CDR3 reads TGTGCCAGCAGTTCAGACAGGCCCCAGGAGCCCCAGCATTTT.

This clone was counted between two and nine times. CDR3 residues: CSAGVDRAGDTQYF. CDR3 nucleotide sequence: TGCAGCGCGGGGGTTGACAGGGCAGGCGATACGCAGTATTTT. The rearrangement joins TRBV29-1 to TRBJ2-3; the D gene is possibly TRBD1 (7 bases). The CDR3 totals 14 residues. V shed 7 bases and J shed 6 bases, with 20 bases lying between them. The germline V gene has CDR1 SQVTM and CDR2 ANQGSEA.

This clone appeared a few times. The CDR3 is CASSASRGLTYEQYF. CDR3 DNA sequence: TGTGCCAGCAGCGCAAGCAGAGGCTTAACCTACGAGCAGTACTTC. The rearrangement uses TRBV7-6 and TRBJ2-7; D gene uncertain. Germline CDR1 is SGHVS and CDR2 is FNYEAQ. The V end lost 5 bases, the J end lost 2 bases, and 16 bases lay between the germline ends. The CDR3 covers 15 residues. The whole variable domain, filled in from reference TRBV7-6 and TRBJ2-7, reads GAGVSQSPRYKVTKRGQDVALRCDPISGHVSLYWYRQALGQGPEFLTYFNYEAQQDKSGLPNDRFSAERPEGSISTLTIQRTEQRDSAMYRCASSASRGLTYEQYFGPGTRLTVT.

This clone occurred a few times. This CDR3 is also generated by other DNA sequences in the sample. The chain is built from TRBV4-1 and TRBJ2-7, with D perhaps matching TRBD2 (6 bases). The germline V gene encodes CDR1 MGHRA and CDR2 YSYEKL. Trimming took off 0 bases at V and 2 bases at J, with 8 bases between the two ends. This CDR3 contains 14 residues. DNA for the CDR3: TGCGCCAGCAGCCAAGACCCGGGGGCCTACGAGCAGTACTTC. Amino acid sequence: CASSQDPGAYEQYF.

This chain joins TRBV7-9 and TRBJ2-7; 7 positions agree with TRBD1. Germline V lookup: CDR1 SEHNR, CDR2 FQNEAQ (reference sequence). The V segment lost 5 bases and the J segment 2 bases; nucleotides outside the gene matches: 12. The CDR3 sequence is 16 residues long. The CDR3 loop is CASSTHDREVAYEQYF. The CDR3 DNA reads TGTGCCAGCAGCACCCACGACAGGGAAGTTGCCTACGAGCAGTACTTC.

This clone showed up many times. The V gene is TRBV7-6, the J gene TRBJ2-7; tentatively, D is TRBD1 or TRBD2 (5 bases each). This CDR3 region has 14 residues. The germline V gene encodes CDR1 SGHVS and CDR2 FNYEAQ. Deletions cut 3 bases from V and 0 bases from J, with 9 bases between. CDR3 sequence: CASSFRGDSYEQYF. CDR3 DNA sequence: TGTGCCAGCAGCTTTCGAGGGGACTCCTACGAGCAGTACTTC.

The chain has TRBV27 and TRBJ2-7; D is tentatively TRBD1 or TRBD2 (5 bases each). V was trimmed by 5 bases and J by 3 bases, leaving 11 bases between them. The CDR3 contains 13 residues. CDR1 and CDR2 (germline): MNHEY, SMNVEV (reference sequence). The CDR3 coding sequence is TGTGCCAGCAGTATCGGGGCCCTCTACGAGCAGTACTTC. Translating it yields CASSIGALYEQYF.